This record covers a single TCR beta chain. What it binds is unknown. The entry originates in a study of CXCR3-negative and CXCR3-positive naive CD8 T cells. General observations from the study: Similarly elevated diversity marked both naive subsets, with memory CD8+ cells showing far lower diversity. CXCR3-positive naive cells carried more hydrophobic TRB CDR3s than CXCR3-negative ones. Fresh PBMCs served for most assays, and CXCR3 expression fell partially after cryopreservation.

This CDR3 is built from 15 residues. CDR1 and CDR2 from the germline V gene are LGHNA and YSLEER. Libraries of TRB cDNA were made by 5' RACE and carried UMIs. TCRdb re-analyzed the 5' RACE reads; it lists each CDR3 protein once, without DNA. The sample data list around 63,000 distinct CDR3 sequences. This sequence originates from a human donor in good health. Some clones in this sample may be carry-over from other donors' samples. The sample was naive CXCR3+ CD8+ T cells from blood. Subset of the sample: CD45RO-CCR7+CD27+CD95- naive CD8+ T cells expressing CXCR3 (TNR3+). V usage is TRBV4-3 and J usage is TRBJ1-2; the D gene TCRdb calls, TRBD1, cannot be checked with no DNA. This chain's CDR3 is CASSQDIAGNYGYTF.